These 21 T cell receptor beta chains were all obtained from the same sample, sequenced in a study of CD8+ T cells in alopecia areata. Treatment specified: oral pan-JAK inhibitor, 5-10 mg twice daily. cDNA prepared by RNA extraction and subsequent reverse transcription served as the template for sequencing. Data came from immunoSEQ multiplex PCR; TCRdb stores just in-frame clones and leaves some out. The sample lists around 100,000 clones; about 40% were seen once. The sample was CD8+ T cells sorted from blood, taken at week 24, from a patient treated with tofacitinib. The receptors originated from a human donor with alopecia areata.

This clone appeared a few times. The chain recombines TRBV30 with TRBJ2-2; no clear D. The V end lost 3 bases, the J end lost 6 bases, and 5 bases lay between the germline ends. In germline, CDR1 is GTSNPN, CDR2 SVGIG (reference sequence). CDR3 length equals 11 residues. Here the CDR3 DNA reads TGTGCCTGGAGAAGGGCCGGGGAGCTGTTTTTT. This translates into CAWRRAGELFF.

This chain connects TRBV19 to TRBJ2-7; 7 nucleotides align to TRBD2. The CDR3 extends over 15 amino acids. V was pared by 8 bases and J by 2 bases, with 12 bases of the junction left unmatched. Germline CDR1 and CDR2: LNHDA and SQIVND (reference sequence). The CDR3 DNA follows: TGTGCCAGTTCTTACGGACTAGTTCTCCCCTACGAGCAGTACTTC. It codes for CASSYGLVLPYEQYF.

The rearrangement joins TRBV13 to TRBJ2-7, with unresolved D. Per germline, CDR1 PRHDT and CDR2 FYEKMQ (reference sequence). This CDR3 is built from 13 residues. The ends were cut back, 5 bases at V and 3 bases at J, with 11 bases in the middle. The CDR3 nucleotides read TGTGCCAGCAGCCCGACCCGATACTACGAGCAGTACTTC. It is translated as CASSPTRYYEQYF.

The chain has TRBV29-1 and TRBJ2-2; unclear D gene. Trimming cost V 6 bases and J 7 bases, with 6 bases left between them. CDR3 size: 10 residues. CDR1 is SQVTM and CDR2 is ANQGSEA in the germline V gene. This CDR3 reads CSVEDGELFF. CDR3 DNA sequence: TGCAGCGTAGAGGACGGGGAGCTGTTTTTT.

The V call is TRBV5-1, the J call TRBJ2-3; D is unresolved. Germline loops: CDR1 SGHRS, CDR2 YFSETQ. Trimming took 2 bases from V and 0 from J, leaving 4 bases between them. There are 13 residues in the CDR3. The CDR3 spells CASSLFSTDTQYF. The CDR3 nucleotides read TGCGCCAGCAGCTTATTTAGCACAGATACGCAGTATTTT.

This chain links TRBV6-5 with TRBJ2-7, with 11 bases lining up with TRBD2. From germline, CDR1 is MNHEY and CDR2 SVGAGI. The CDR3 is 16 amino acids. Germline trimming cut 2 bases from V and 4 bases from J; bases unmatched to any gene: 7. In nucleotides, the CDR3 is TGTGCCAGCAGTTACACTAGCGGGAGACTAAGTTACGAGCAGTACTTC. Its protein is CASSYTSGRLSYEQYF.

This chain joins TRBV15 and TRBJ2-5; either TRBD1 or TRBD2 may supply D (6 bases each). The germline CDR1 and CDR2 sequences are LNHNV and YYDKDF (reference sequence). V lost 5 bases, J lost 5 bases, and 18 bases lay in between. This CDR3 contains 15 residues. In nucleotides, the CDR3 is TGTGCCACCAGCTCCAGAGGAGGGGGTTTGGAGACCCAGTACTTC. Its translation: CATSSRGGGLETQYF. Together with reference TRBV15 and TRBJ2-5, the CDR3 gives the full variable domain: DAMVIQNPRYQVTQFGKPVTLSCSQTLNHNVMYWYQQKSSQAPKLLFHYYDKDFNNEADTPDNFQSRRPNTSFCFLDIRSPGLGDTAMYLCATSSRGGGLETQYFGPGTRLLVL.

The gene calls are TRBV6-5 and TRBJ1-2; D is unresolved. Germline V gene data show CDR1 as MNHEY and CDR2 as SVGAGI. This CDR3 spans 15 amino acids. V lost 0 bases and J lost 3, with 11 bases in between. Written as DNA, the CDR3 is TGTGCCAGCAGTTACTCTCCTAACCAGTACTATGGCTACACCTTC. This translates into CASSYSPNQYYGYTF.

The chain has TRBV10-3 and TRBJ2-2; D gene uncertain. Trimming cost V 0 bases and J 4 bases, with 6 bases left between them. This CDR3 is built from 14 residues. Germline CDR1 ENHRY, CDR2 SYGVKD. The DNA of the CDR3 is TGTGCCATCAGTGAGTCGACTGGCACCGGGGAGCTGTTTTTT. This encodes CAISESTGTGELFF.

CDR3 bases: TGCGCCAGCAGCTGGACAGGGGCCGAGCAGTACTTC. Translating gives CASSWTGAEQYF. The chain joins TRBV5-1 to TRBJ2-7, with TRBD1 identical over 9 bases. This CDR3 is built from 12 residues. CDR1 is SGHRS, CDR2 YFSETQ, per germline. The ends lost 3 bases at V and 6 bases at J; junction bases unmatched: 1.

The rearrangement uses TRBV4-1 and TRBJ2-5; TRBD2 aligns across 13 bases. The germline CDR1 and CDR2 sequences are MGHRA and YSYEKL. This CDR3 contains 16 residues. After removal of 3 bases from V and 3 bases from J, the junction contained 4 bases not matched to a gene. In DNA, the CDR3 is TGCGCCAGCAGCCACTACGGGACTAGCGGGGAAGAGACCCAGTACTTC. Translating gives CASSHYGTSGEETQYF.

V is TRBV29-1 and J is TRBJ1-2, with D possibly matching TRBD1 (6 bases). CDR1 is SQVTM, CDR2 ANQGSEA, per germline. V shed 0 bases and J shed 5 bases, with 13 bases lying between them. The CDR3 contains 14 residues. The DNA of the CDR3 is TGCAGCGTTGAAGACCCAGGGGATCGGTATGGCTACACCTTC. Its translation: CSVEDPGDRYGYTF.

This clone was seen a single time. V gene TRBV19 combines with J gene TRBJ2-6; D is undetermined. Trimming took off 3 bases at V and 2 bases at J, with 11 bases between the two ends. The CDR3 is made up of 16 amino acids. Germline V gene sequence: CDR1 LNHDA, CDR2 SQIVND (reference sequence). CDR3 nucleotide sequence: TGTGCCAGTAGTATCATCCCAATAACTGGGGCCAACGTCCTGACTTTC. Amino acid sequence: CASSIIPITGANVLTF.

This sequence joins TRBV7-9 and TRBJ1-3; possible D gene TRBD1, 5 bases. This CDR3 is built from 14 residues. CDR1 SEHNR and CDR2 FQNEAQ come from the germline V gene (reference sequence). Trimming left V 5 bases short and J 0 bases short, with 8 bases between. CDR3 protein: CASSPGGSGNTIYF. The CDR3 DNA reads TGTGCCAGCAGCCCCGGGGGCTCTGGAAACACCATATATTTT.

J is TRBJ1-1 and V is TRBV19; D uncertain. The CDR3 loop spans 11 amino acids. Germline CDR1 LNHDA, CDR2 SQIVND (reference sequence). V was pared by 7 bases and J by 0 bases, with 3 bases between. As DNA, the CDR3 is TGTGCCAGTAAGGTGAACACTGAAGCTTTCTTT. Protein product: CASKVNTEAFF.

The V and J genes are TRBV27 and TRBJ2-1, with 10 bases matching TRBD1. This CDR3 region has 15 residues. Trimming removed 8 bases from V and 1 base from J; junction bases left unmatched: 5. The germline V gene encodes CDR1 MNHEY and CDR2 SMNVEV (reference sequence). CDR3 bases: TGTGCCAGCGGGACAGGGGCCAAATCCTACAATGAGCAGTTCTTC. Its translation: CASGTGAKSYNEQFF.

This rearrangement joins TRBV27 to TRBJ2-3; 14 bases match TRBD2. CDR1 and CDR2 from the germline V gene are MNHEY and SMNVEV (reference sequence). J was trimmed by 4 bases and V by 5 bases; bases with no gene match: 2. The CDR3 runs 15 residues. Here the CDR3 DNA reads TGTGCCAGCAGTATGACTAGCGGGAGGGCAGATACGCAGTATTTT. Translation gives CASSMTSGRADTQYF.

This clone was counted only a few times. This rearrangement joins TRBV7-9 to TRBJ1-1; TRBD1 matches at 7 bases. The CDR3 is made up of 17 amino acids. Germline CDR1 and CDR2: SEHNR and FQNEAQ (reference sequence). J was trimmed by 0 bases and V by 3 bases; bases with no gene match: 10. The CDR3 loop reads CASSFYRGDRVNTEAFF. The CDR3 nucleotides are TGTGCCAGCAGCTTCTACAGGGGAGATAGGGTGAACACTGAAGCTTTCTTT.

This clone appeared a few times. This rearrangement joins TRBV29-1 to TRBJ2-7, with TRBD1 matching over 12 bases. CDR3 length equals 14 residues. Trimming removed 6 bases from V and 4 bases from J; junction bases left unmatched: 7. Germline CDR1 reads SQVTM; CDR2 reads ANQGSEA. The CDR3 region has the DNA TGCAGCGTCTCCCCGGGACAGGGGGCTTACGAGCAGTACTTC. It translates to CSVSPGQGAYEQYF.

This clone was counted only a few times. The chain is built from TRBV9 and TRBJ2-2, with 7 bases lining up with TRBD2. Trimming took 2 bases from V and 4 from J; bases not matched to a gene: 8. The germline CDR1 and CDR2 sequences are SGDLS and YYNGEE. CDR3 length equals 16 residues. As DNA, the CDR3 is TGTGCCAGCAGCGTCGATACGGGAGGCCTCACCGGGGAGCTGTTTTTT. The encoded protein is CASSVDTGGLTGELFF.

The CDR3: CASSAGHEQFF. In nucleotides, the CDR3 is TGTGCCAGCAGCGCCGGGCATGAGCAGTTCTTC. The chain recombines TRBV9 with TRBJ2-1; D unclear. The CDR3 totals 11 residues. Germline CDR1 is SGDLS and CDR2 is YYNGEE. Trimming removed 3 bases at V and 8 bases at J, with 6 bases between.